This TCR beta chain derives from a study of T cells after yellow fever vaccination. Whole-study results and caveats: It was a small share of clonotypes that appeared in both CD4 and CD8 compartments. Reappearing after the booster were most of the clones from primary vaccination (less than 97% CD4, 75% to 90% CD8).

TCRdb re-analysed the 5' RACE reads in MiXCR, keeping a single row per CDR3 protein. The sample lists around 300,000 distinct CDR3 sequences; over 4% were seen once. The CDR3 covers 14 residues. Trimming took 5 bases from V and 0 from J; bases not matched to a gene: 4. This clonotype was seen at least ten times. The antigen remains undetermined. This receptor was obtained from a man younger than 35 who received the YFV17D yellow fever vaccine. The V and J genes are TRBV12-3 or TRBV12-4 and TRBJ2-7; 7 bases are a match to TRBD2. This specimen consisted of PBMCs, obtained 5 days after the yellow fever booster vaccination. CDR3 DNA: TGTGCCAGCAGTAAAAGCGGGGTCTCCTACGAGCAGTACTTC. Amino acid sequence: CASSKSGVSYEQYF.